These 5 T cell receptor beta chains were all obtained from the same sample, sequenced in a study of T cells after posttransplantation cyclophosphamide. Repertoires were generated with immunoSEQ multiplex PCR, while TCRdb's copy carries only in-frame clones and drops some. Singletons are absent from the sample, which has 25,000 to 35,000 clones. Sequencing was performed on PBMCs. Source of these receptors: a woman younger than 45 in good health and a related stem cell transplant donor.

In this sample, this clone turned up a few times. The rearrangement joins TRBV5-1 to TRBJ1-2, with 7 bases identical to TRBD1. Losses at the gene ends were 1 base for V and 2 bases for J; bases not matched to a gene: 5. This CDR3 contains 15 residues. CDR1 is SGHRS, CDR2 YFSETQ, per germline. The CDR3 DNA follows: TGCGCCAGCAGCTTGTGGCGGACAGGCAACTATGGCTACACCTTC. This sequence encodes CASSLWRTGNYGYTF.

This clone was recorded at least ten times. The CDR3 DNA sequence: TGTGCCAGCAGCTTGGGGGGGGCATACTACGAGCAGTACTTC. Amino acids: CASSLGGAYYEQYF. The chain joins TRBV7-9 to TRBJ2-7; TRBD2 might be the D (7 bases). Germline V gene lookup returns CDR1 SEHNR and CDR2 FQNEAQ (reference sequence). The CDR3 contains 14 residues. With 3 bases removed from V and 3 bases from J, the gap between germline ends came to 12 bases. Looking up the rest from reference TRBV7-9 and TRBJ2-7 gives the full variable domain: DTGVSQNPRHKITKRGQNVTFRCDPISEHNRLYWYRQTLGQGPEFLTYFQNEAQLEKSRLLSDRFSAERPKGSFSTLEIQRTEQGDSAMYLCASSLGGAYYEQYFGPGTRLTVT.

Ten or more counts support this clone. This rearrangement joins TRBV9 to TRBJ1-3; D is perhaps TRBD1 (5 bases). Looked up from germline, CDR1 is SGDLS and CDR2 is YYNGEE. The CDR3 is 15 amino acids. Trimming shortened V by 4 bases and J by 4 bases, and 15 bases separated the two germline ends. The CDR3 DNA follows: TGTGCCAGCAGCACCCTCGGGGGAAGAGGAAACACCATATATTTT. Amino acid sequence: CASSTLGGRGNTIYF.

This clone was counted many times. V gene TRBV6-2 or TRBV6-3 combines with J gene TRBJ1-5; 9 bases are a match to TRBD1. This CDR3 region has 16 residues. With V trimmed by 5 bases and J by 5 bases, 10 bases remained unmatched. In germline, CDR1 is MNHEY, CDR2 SVGEGT. Here the CDR3 reads CASSRRGQGLDQPQHF. CDR3 sequence (DNA): TGTGCCAGCAGTCGCCGGGGACAGGGACTCGATCAGCCCCAGCATTTT.

This clone was counted many times. This chain links TRBV19 with TRBJ1-2; the match to TRBD1 covers 10 bases. The V gene's germline CDR1 is LNHDA and CDR2 SQIVND (reference sequence). J lost 4 bases, V lost 1 base, and 9 bases had no gene match. The CDR3 runs to 17 residues. The CDR3 reads CASSIAVGGQGSYGYTF. In nucleotides, the CDR3 is TGTGCCAGTAGTATAGCCGTCGGGGGACAGGGGAGCTATGGCTACACCTTC.